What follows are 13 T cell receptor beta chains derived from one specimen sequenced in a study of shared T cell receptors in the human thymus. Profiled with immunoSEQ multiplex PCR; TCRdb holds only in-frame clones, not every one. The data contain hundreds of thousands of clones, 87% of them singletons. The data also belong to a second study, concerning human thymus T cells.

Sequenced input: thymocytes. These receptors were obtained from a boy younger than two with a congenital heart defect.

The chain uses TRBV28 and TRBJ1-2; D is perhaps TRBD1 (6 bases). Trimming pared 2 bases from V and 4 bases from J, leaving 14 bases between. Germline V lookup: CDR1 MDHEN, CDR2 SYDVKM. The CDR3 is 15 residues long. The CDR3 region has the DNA TGTGCCAGCAGTTTAACACAGGGTCGACCCTATGGCTACACCTTC. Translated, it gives CASSLTQGRPYGYTF.

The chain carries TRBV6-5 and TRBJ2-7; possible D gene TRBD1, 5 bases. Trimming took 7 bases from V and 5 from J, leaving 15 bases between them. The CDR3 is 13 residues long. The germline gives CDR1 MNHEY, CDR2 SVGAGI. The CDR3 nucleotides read TGTGCCAGCAAAGCACCAGGGCCACACGAGCAGTACTTC. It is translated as CASKAPGPHEQYF.

The DNA of the CDR3 is TGCGCCAGCAGCCAAGATAAAGGGAACGGACTATTTGGATATGGCTACACCTTC. Translated, it gives CASSQDKGNGLFGYGYTF. The V and J genes are TRBV4-3 and TRBJ1-2; the D is unclear. Trimming removed 0 bases at V and 5 bases at J, with 22 bases between. Germline-derived CDR1 and CDR2 are LGHNA and YSLEER. The CDR3 covers 18 residues.

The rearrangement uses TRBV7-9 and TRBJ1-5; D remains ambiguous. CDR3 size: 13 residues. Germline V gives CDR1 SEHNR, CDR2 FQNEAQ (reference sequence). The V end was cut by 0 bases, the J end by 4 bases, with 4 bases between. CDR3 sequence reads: CASSLAENQPQHF. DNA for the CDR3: TGTGCCAGCAGCTTAGCTGAGAATCAGCCCCAGCATTTT.

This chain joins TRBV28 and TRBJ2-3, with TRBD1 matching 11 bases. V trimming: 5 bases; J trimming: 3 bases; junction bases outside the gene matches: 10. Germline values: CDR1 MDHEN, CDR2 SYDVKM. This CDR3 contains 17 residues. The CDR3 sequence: CASSTMDRGPVTDTQYF. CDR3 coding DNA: TGTGCCAGCAGTACAATGGACAGGGGGCCGGTTACAGATACGCAGTATTTT.

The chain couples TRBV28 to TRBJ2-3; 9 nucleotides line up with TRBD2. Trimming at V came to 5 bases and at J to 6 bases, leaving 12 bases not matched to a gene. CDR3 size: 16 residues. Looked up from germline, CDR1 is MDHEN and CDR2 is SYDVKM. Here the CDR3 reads CASSPLAAGGGDTQYF. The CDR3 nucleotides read TGTGCCAGCAGTCCTTTGGCCGCGGGAGGGGGGGATACGCAGTATTTT.

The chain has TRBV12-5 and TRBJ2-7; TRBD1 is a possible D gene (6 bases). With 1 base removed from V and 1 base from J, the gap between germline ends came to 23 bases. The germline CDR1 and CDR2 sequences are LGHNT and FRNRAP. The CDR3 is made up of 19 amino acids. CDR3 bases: TGTGCTAGTGGTTTGGATCGCTCACCCCGGGACAAAAAATCCTACGAGCAGTACTTC. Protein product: CASGLDRSPRDKKSYEQYF.

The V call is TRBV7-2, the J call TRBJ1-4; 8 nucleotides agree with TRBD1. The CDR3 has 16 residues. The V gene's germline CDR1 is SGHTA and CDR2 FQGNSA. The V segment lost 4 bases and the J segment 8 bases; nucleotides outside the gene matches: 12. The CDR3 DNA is TGTGCCAGCAGCTCAAAGACTGGACAGGGTAACGAAAAACTGTTTTTT. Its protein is CASSSKTGQGNEKLFF.

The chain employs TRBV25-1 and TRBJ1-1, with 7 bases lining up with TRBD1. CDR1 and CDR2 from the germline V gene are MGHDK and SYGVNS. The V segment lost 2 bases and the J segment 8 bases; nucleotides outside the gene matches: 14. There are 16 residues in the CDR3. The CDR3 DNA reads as TGTGCCAGCAGTGAAGAGTCCGGGCAGGGGGAACCAGAAGCTTTCTTT. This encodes CASSEESGQGEPEAFF.

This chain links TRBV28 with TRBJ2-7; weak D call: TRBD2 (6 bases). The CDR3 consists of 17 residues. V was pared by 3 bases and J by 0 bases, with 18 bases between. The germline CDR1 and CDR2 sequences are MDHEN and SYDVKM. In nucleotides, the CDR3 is TGTGCCAGCAGTTTCCTCCCTACTAGCCAGAGCTCCTACGAGCAGTACTTC. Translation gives CASSFLPTSQSSYEQYF.

As DNA, the CDR3 is TGTGCCTGGAGCGACCAGGGGGCCAAAAACATTCAGTACTTC. Its protein is CAWSDQGAKNIQYF. J is TRBJ2-4 and V is TRBV30, with D tentatively TRBD1 (6 bases). The germline CDR1 and CDR2 sequences are GTSNPN and SVGIG (reference sequence). The V end was cut by 3 bases, the J end by 1 base, with 10 bases between. The CDR3 spans 14 residues. The full variable domain, its missing parts supplied by reference TRBV30 and TRBJ2-4, is SQTIHQWPATLVQPVGSPLSLECTVEGTSNPNLYWYRQAAGRGLQLLFYSVGIGQISSEVPQNLSASRPQDRQFILSSKKLLLSDSGFYLCAWSDQGAKNIQYFGAGTRLSVL.

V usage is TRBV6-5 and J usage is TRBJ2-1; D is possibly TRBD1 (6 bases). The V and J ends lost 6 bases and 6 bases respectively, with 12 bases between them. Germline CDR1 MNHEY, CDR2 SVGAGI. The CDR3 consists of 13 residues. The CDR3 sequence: CASSRQVSNEQFF. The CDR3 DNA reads TGTGCCAGCAGCCGACAGGTCTCCAATGAGCAGTTCTTC.

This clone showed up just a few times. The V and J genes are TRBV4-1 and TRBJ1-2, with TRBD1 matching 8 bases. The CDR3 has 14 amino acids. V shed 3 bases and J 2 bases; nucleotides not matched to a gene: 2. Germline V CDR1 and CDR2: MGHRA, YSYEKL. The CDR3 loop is CASSHRTGNYGYTF. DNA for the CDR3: TGCGCCAGCAGCCACCGGACAGGGAACTATGGCTACACCTTC.